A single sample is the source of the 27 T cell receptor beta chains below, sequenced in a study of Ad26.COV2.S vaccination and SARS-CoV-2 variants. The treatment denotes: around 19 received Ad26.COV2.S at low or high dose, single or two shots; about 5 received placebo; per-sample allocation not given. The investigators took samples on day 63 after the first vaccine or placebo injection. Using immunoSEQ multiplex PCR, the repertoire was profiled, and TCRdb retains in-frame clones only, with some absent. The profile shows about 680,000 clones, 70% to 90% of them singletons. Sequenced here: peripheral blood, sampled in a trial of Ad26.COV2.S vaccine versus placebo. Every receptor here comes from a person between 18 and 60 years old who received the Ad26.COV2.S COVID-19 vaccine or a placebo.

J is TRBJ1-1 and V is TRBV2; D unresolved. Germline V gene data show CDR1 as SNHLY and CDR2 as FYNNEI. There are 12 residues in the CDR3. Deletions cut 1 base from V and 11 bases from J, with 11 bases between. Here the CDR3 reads CASSEVALLAFF. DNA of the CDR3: TGTGCCAGCAGTGAAGTGGCCCTCCTGGCTTTCTTT.

The CDR3 DNA is TGCGCCAGCAGCCAAAGTACTGGGGCTCCTGAAGCTTTCTTT. It codes for CASSQSTGAPEAFF. This chain uses TRBV4-3 with TRBJ1-1; D may be TRBD1 (5 bases). The CDR3 covers 14 residues. Germline CDR1 LGHNA, CDR2 YSLEER. Trimming took 2 bases from V and 6 from J, leaving 13 bases between them.

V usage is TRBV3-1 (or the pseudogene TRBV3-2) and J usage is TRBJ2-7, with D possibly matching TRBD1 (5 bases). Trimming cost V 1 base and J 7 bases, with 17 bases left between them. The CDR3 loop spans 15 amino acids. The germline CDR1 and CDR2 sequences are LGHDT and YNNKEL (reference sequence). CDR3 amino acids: CASSQGWQGNGEQYF. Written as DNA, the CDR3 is TGTGCCAGCAGCCAAGGATGGCAGGGAAACGGGGAGCAGTACTTC.

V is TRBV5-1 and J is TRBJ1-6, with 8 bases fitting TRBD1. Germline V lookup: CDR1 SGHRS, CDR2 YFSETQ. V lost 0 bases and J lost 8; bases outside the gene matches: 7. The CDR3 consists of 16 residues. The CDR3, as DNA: TGCGCCAGCAGCTTGGCCGGGACAGGTCTGGATTCACCCCTCCACTTT. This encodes CASSLAGTGLDSPLHF.

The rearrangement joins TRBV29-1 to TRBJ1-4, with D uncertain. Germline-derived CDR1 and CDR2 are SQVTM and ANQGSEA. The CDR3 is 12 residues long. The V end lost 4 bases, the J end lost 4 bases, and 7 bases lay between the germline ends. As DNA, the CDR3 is TGCAGCGTTGGGCCGGATAATGAAAAACTGTTTTTT. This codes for CSVGPDNEKLFF.

CDR3 amino acids: CAWRSLGSYGYTF. The CDR3 nucleotides read TGTGCCTGGAGGAGCCTTGGCTCCTATGGCTACACCTTC. This chain joins TRBV30 and TRBJ1-2; D unresolved. The CDR3 totals 13 residues. Trimming pared 3 bases from V and 4 bases from J, leaving 12 bases between. From germline, CDR1 is GTSNPN and CDR2 SVGIG (reference sequence). The full variable domain, with the rest looked up from reference TRBV30 and TRBJ1-2, is SQTIHQWPATLVQPVGSPLSLECTVEGTSNPNLYWYRQAAGRGLQLLFYSVGIGQISSEVPQNLSASRPQDRQFILSSKKLLLSDSGFYLCAWRSLGSYGYTFGSGTRLTVV.

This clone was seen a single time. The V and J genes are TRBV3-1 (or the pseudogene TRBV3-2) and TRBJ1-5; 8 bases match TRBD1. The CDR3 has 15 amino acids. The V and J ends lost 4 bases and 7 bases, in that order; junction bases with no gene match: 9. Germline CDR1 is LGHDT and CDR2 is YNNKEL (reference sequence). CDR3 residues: CASSPFGQGGQPQHF. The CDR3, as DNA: TGTGCCAGCAGCCCCTTTGGACAGGGTGGACAGCCCCAGCATTTT.

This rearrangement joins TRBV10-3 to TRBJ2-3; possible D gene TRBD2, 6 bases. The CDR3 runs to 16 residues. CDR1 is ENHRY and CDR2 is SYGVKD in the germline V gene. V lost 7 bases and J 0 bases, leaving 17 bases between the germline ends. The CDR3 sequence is CAITDRGGASTDTQYF. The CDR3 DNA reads TGTGCCATCACGGATCGTGGAGGGGCTAGCACAGATACGCAGTATTTT.

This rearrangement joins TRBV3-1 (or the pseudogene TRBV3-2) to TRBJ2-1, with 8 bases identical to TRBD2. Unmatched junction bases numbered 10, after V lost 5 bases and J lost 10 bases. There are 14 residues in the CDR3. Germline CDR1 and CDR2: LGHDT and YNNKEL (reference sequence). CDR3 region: CASSSGTRVWEQFF. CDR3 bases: TGTGCCAGCAGCTCCGGGACTAGGGTTTGGGAGCAGTTCTTC.

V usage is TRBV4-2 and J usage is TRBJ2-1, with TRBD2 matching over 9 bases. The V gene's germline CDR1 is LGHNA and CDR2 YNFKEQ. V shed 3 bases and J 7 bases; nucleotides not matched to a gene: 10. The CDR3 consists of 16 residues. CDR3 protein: CASSQTRTSAGNEQFF. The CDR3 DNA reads TGTGCCAGCAGCCAGACGAGGACTAGCGCGGGGAATGAGCAGTTCTTC.

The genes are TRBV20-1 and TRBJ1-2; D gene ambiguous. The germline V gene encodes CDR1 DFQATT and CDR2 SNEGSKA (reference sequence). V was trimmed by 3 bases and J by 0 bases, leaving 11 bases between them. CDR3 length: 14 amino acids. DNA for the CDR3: TGCAGTGCTAGTACGGAGCTGACTAACTATGGCTACACCTTC. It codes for CSASTELTNYGYTF.

The CDR3 region is CASSPLGQEANEKLFF. CDR3 DNA sequence: TGTGCCAGCTCACCCCTGGGCCAGGAGGCTAATGAAAAACTGTTTTTT. V is TRBV18 and J is TRBJ1-4, with D hard to call. V gave up 3 bases and J gave up 3 bases, with 14 bases separating them. CDR3 length: 16 amino acids. Germline V lookup: CDR1 KGHSH, CDR2 LQKENI.

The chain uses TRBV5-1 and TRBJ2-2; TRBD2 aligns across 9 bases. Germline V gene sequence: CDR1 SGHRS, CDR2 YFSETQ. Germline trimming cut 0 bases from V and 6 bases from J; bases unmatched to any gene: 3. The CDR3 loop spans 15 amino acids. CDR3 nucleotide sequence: TGCGCCAGCAGCTTGGGAGGGACTAGCCCCGGGGAGCTGTTTTTT. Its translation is CASSLGGTSPGELFF. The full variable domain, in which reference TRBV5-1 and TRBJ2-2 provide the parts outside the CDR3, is KAGVTQTPRYLIKTRGQQVTLSCSPISGHRSVSWYQQTPGQGLQFLFEYFSETQRNKGNFPGRFSGRQFSNSRSEMNVSTLELGDSALYLCASSLGGTSPGELFFGEGSRLTVL.

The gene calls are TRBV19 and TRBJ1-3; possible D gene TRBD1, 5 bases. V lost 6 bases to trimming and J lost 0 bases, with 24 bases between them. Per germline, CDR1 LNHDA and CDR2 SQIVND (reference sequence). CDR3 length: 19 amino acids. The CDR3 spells CASRSGQRGWRSSGNTIYF. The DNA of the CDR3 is TGTGCCAGTAGGTCCGGACAACGGGGGTGGAGGAGCTCTGGAAACACCATATATTTT.

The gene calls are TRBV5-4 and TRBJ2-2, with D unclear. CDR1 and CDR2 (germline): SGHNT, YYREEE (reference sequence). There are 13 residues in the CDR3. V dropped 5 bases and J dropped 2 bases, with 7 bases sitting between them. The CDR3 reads CASRGGNTGELFF. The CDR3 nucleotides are TGTGCCAGCAGAGGCGGCAACACCGGGGAGCTGTTTTTT. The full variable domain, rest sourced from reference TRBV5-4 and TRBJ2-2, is ETGVTQSPTHLIKTRGQQVTLRCSSQSGHNTVSWYQQALGQGPQFIFQYYREEENGRGNFPPRFSGLQFPNYSSELNVNALELDDSALYLCASRGGNTGELFFGEGSRLTVL.

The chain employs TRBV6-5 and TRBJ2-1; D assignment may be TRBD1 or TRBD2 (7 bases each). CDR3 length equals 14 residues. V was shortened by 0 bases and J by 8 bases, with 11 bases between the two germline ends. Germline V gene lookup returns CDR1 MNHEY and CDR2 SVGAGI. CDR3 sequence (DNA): TGTGCCAGCAGTTACTCGGGAGGGGGCGATGAGCAGTTCTTC. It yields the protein CASSYSGGGDEQFF.

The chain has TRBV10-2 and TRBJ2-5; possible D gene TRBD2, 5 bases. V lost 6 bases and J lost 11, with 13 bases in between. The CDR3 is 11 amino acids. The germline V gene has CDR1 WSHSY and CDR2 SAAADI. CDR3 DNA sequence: TGCGCCAGCAGCGCCCGGGATAGTCAGTACTTC. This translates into CASSARDSQYF.

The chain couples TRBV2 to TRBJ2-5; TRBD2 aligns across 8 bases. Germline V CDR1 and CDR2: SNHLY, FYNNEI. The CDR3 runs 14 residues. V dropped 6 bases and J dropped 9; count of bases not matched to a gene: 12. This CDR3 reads CASRSDRGGGAQYF. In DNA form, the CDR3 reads TGTGCCAGCAGGTCGGACCGGGGGGGTGGGGCCCAGTACTTC.

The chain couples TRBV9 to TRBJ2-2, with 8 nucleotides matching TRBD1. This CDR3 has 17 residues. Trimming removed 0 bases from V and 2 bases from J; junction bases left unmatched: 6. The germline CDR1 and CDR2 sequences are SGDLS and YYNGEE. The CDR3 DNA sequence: TGTGCCAGCAGCGTAGCGGGGGACAGGTTTAACACCGGGGAGCTGTTTTTT. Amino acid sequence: CASSVAGDRFNTGELFF.

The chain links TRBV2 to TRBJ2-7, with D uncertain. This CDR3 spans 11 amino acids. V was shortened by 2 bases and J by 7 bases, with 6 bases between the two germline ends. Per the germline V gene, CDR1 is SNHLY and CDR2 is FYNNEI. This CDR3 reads CASSEWGEQYF. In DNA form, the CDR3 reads TGTGCCAGCAGTGAATGGGGAGAGCAGTACTTC.

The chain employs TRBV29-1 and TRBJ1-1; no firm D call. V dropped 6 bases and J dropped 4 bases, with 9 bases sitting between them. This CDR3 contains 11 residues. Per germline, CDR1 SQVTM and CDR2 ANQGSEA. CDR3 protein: CSVEGRTEAFF. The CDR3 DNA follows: TGCAGCGTCGAGGGTCGCACTGAAGCTTTCTTT.

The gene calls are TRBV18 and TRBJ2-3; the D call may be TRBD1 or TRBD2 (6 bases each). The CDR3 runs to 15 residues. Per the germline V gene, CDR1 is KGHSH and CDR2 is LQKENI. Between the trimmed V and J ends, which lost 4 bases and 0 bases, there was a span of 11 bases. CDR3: CASSRGTTSTDTQYF. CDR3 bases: TGTGCCAGCTCACGCGGGACAACTAGCACAGATACGCAGTATTTT.

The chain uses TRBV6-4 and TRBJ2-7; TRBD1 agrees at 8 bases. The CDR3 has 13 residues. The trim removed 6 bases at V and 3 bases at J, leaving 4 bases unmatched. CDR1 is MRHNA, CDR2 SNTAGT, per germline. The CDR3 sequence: CASSFDRGYEQYF. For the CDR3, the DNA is TGTGCCAGCAGCTTCGACAGGGGCTACGAGCAGTACTTC.

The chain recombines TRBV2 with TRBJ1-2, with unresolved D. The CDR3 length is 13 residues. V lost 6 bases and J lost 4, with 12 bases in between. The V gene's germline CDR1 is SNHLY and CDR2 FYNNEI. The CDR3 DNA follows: TGTGCCAGCAGCGCCGGGATTAGCTATGGCTACACCTTC. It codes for CASSAGISYGYTF. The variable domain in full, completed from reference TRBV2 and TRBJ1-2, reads EPEVTQTPSHQVTQMGQEVILRCVPISNHLYFYWYRQILGQKVEFLVSFYNNEISEKSEIFDDQFSVERPDGSNFTLKIRSTKLEDSAMYFCASSAGISYGYTFGSGTRLTVV.

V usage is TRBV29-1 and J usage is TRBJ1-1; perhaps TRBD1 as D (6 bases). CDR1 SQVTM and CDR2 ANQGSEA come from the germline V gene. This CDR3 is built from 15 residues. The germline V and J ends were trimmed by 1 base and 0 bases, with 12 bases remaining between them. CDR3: CSVEAVGGMNTEAFF. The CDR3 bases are TGCAGCGTTGAAGCTGTAGGGGGAATGAACACTGAAGCTTTCTTT.

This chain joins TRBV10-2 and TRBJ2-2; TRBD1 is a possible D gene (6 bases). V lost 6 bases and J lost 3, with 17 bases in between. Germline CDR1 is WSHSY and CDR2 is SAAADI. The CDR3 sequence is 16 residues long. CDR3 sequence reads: CASRGTRGQDTGELFF. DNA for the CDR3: TGCGCCAGCAGGGGGACCCGGGGACAAGACACCGGGGAGCTGTTTTTT.

The CDR3 is CASGRHQETQYF. CDR3 bases: TGTGCCAGCGGCAGGCACCAAGAGACCCAGTACTTC. The chain is built from TRBV5-6 and TRBJ2-5, with unresolved D. The CDR3 totals 12 residues. Germline CDR1 is SGHDT and CDR2 is YYEEEE. V was pared by 7 bases and J by 0 bases, with 7 bases between.